This paragraph covers one T cell receptor beta chain sequence. The V end lost 7 bases, the J end lost 2 bases, and 22 bases lay between the germline ends. The CDR3 loop spans 17 amino acids. Per the germline V gene, CDR1 is MGHDK and CDR2 is SYGVNS. These data come from a study of cytomegalovirus exposure and HLA in healthy donors. Study information: A later analysis reported the same platform for the roughly 110 validation repertoires and the roughly 700 first-cohort repertoires.

Repertoires were generated with immunoSEQ multiplex PCR, while TCRdb's copy carries only in-frame clones and drops some. The sample yields about 130,000 clones, 85% to 90% seen once. The clonotype was recovered from a man aged 25-45 years in good health and CMV-seronegative. The sample comprised PBMCs. The gene calls are TRBV25-1 and TRBJ2-3; tentatively, D is TRBD1 (6 bases). Here the CDR3 DNA reads TGTGCCAGCACCAACGTTTTTGGGGACACTTTCACAGATACGCAGTATTTT. Amino acid sequence: CASTNVFGDTFTDTQYF.